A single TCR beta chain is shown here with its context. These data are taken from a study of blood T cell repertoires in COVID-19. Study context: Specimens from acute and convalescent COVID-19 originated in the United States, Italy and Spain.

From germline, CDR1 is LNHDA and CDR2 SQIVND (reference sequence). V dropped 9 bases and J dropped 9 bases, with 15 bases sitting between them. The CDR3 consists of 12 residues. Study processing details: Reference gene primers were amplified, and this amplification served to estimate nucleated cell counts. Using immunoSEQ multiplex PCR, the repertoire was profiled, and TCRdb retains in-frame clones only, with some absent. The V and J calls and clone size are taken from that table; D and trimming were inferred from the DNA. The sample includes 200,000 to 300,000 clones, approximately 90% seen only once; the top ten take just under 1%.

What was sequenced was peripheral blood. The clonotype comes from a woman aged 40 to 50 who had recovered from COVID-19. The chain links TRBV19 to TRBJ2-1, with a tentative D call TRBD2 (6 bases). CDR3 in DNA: TGTGCCAGCAGGGATGTGCGGGGTGAGCAGTTCTTC. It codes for CASRDVRGEQFF.